These T cell receptor beta chains were read from a single sample in a study of cytomegalovirus exposure and HLA in healthy donors. TCRdb keeps only in-frame clones here, not all; method: immunoSEQ multiplex PCR. This sample yields about 140,000 clones, of which about 76% are seen a single time; more than 1.1% belongs to the top ten. The material sequenced was PBMCs. The receptors stem from a woman in her forties in good health and CMV-seronegative. Both conserved end residues are part of each CDR3. D genes are given only for firm matches. Some rows have no size entry. The others give once, few or many, or a class for an expanded clone.

clone_size: NA; d_call: NA; j_call: TRBJ2-1; v_call: TRBV19; cdr3_nt: TGTGCCAGTGGGTTACGCGGGACTGAGCAGTTCTTC; cdr3_aa: CASGLRGTEQFF
clone_size: NA; d_call: NA; j_call: TRBJ2-7; v_call: TRBV29-1; cdr3_nt: TGCAGCGTTGGTTCTAGCAGTACCTCCTACGAGCAGTACTTC; cdr3_aa: CSVGSSSTSYEQYF
clone_size: once; d_call: TRBD1; j_call: TRBJ1-5; v_call: TRBV28; cdr3_nt: TGTGCCAGCAGGACACAGGGGGGCCGCAATCAGCCCCAGCATTTT; cdr3_aa: CASRTQGGRNQPQHF
clone_size: few; d_call: TRBD2; j_call: TRBJ2-7; v_call: TRBV5-4; cdr3_nt: TGTGCCAGCAGCTTGGAGGGGGGACTAGCGGGTTCCGCCCTCTACGAGCAGTACTTC; cdr3_aa: CASSLEGGLAGSALYEQYF
clone_size: NA; d_call: NA; j_call: TRBJ2-7; v_call: TRBV4-1; cdr3_nt: TGCGCCAGTAGCCACCCTACAGGAACATACGAGCAGTACTTC; cdr3_aa: CASSHPTGTYEQYF
clone_size: NA; d_call: TRBD1; j_call: TRBJ1-2; v_call: TRBV6-6; cdr3_nt: TGTGCCAGCAGCTCCAACGACAGGGTACGTGGCTACACCTTC; cdr3_aa: CASSSNDRVRGYTF
clone_size: NA; d_call: TRBD1; j_call: TRBJ2-2; v_call: TRBV6-1; cdr3_nt: TGTGCCAGCAGTGAGATCAACAGGGGCACCGGGGAGCTGTTTTTT; cdr3_aa: CASSEINRGTGELFF
clone_size: NA; d_call: TRBD1; j_call: TRBJ2-7; v_call: TRBV10-1; cdr3_nt: TGCGCCACCAGACAGGGGGCTGGCAGCGAGCAGTACTTC; cdr3_aa: CATRQGAGSEQYF
clone_size: NA; d_call: TRBD2; j_call: TRBJ2-5; v_call: TRBV9; cdr3_nt: TGTGCCAGCAGCGTAGGACTAGCGGAGATTGAAGAGACCCAGTACTTC; cdr3_aa: CASSVGLAEIEETQYF
clone_size: NA; d_call: TRBD2; j_call: TRBJ2-5; v_call: TRBV11-2; cdr3_nt: TGTGCCAGCAGACCACGGTCCAGCGGGGGGCTCCCGCAAGAGACCCAGTACTTC; cdr3_aa: CASRPRSSGGLPQETQYF
clone_size: NA; d_call: NA; j_call: TRBJ1-2; v_call: TRBV7-9; cdr3_nt: TGTGCCAGCACCGATGAAGGACAGCTTCCCCCTCCAGATGGCTACACCTTC; cdr3_aa: CASTDEGQLPPPDGYTF
clone_size: NA; d_call: NA; j_call: TRBJ1-1; v_call: TRBV13; cdr3_nt: TGTGCCAGCAGCCTCTCCCCCCAGGGTTTCGGTACTGAAGCTTTCTTT; cdr3_aa: CASSLSPQGFGTEAFF
clone_size: NA; d_call: TRBD1; j_call: TRBJ2-7; v_call: TRBV5-1; cdr3_nt: TGCGCCAGCAGCTTGGCCGCACAGGGGGTCTACGAGCAGTACTTC; cdr3_aa: CASSLAAQGVYEQYF
clone_size: NA; d_call: TRBD2; j_call: TRBJ2-7; v_call: TRBV5-1; cdr3_nt: TGCGCCAGCAGCCAGCGGGGGGGCGGTTACGAGCAGTACTTC; cdr3_aa: CASSQRGGGYEQYF
clone_size: NA; d_call: TRBD1; j_call: TRBJ2-7; v_call: TRBV5-1; cdr3_nt: TGCGCCAGCAGCACCAACCCGGGACAGGGCTTCTACGAGCAGTACTTC; cdr3_aa: CASSTNPGQGFYEQYF
clone_size: NA; d_call: NA; j_call: TRBJ2-3; v_call: TRBV7-2; cdr3_nt: TGTGCCAGCCGCACCCAGGCGGGCTTCACAGATACGCAGTATTTT; cdr3_aa: CASRTQAGFTDTQYF
clone_size: NA; d_call: TRBD2; j_call: TRBJ2-7; v_call: TRBV7-9; cdr3_nt: TGTGCCAGCAGCTTAGGCAGCGGGGGGTACTACGAGCAGTACTTC; cdr3_aa: CASSLGSGGYYEQYF
clone_size: NA; d_call: NA; j_call: TRBJ2-1; v_call: TRBV4-1; cdr3_nt: TGCGCCAGCAGCCTTATACCAACTTCCAACAATGAGCAGTTCTTC; cdr3_aa: CASSLIPTSNNEQFF
clone_size: NA; d_call: TRBD2; j_call: TRBJ2-7; v_call: TRBV27; cdr3_nt: TGTGCCAGCAGCCTAGCGGGGGGTTTAACCTACGAGCAGTACTTC; cdr3_aa: CASSLAGGLTYEQYF
clone_size: once; d_call: NA; j_call: TRBJ2-3; v_call: TRBV5-6; cdr3_nt: TGTGCCAGCAGCTGGTGGCGCACAGATACGCAGTATTTT; cdr3_aa: CASSWWRTDTQYF
clone_size: NA; d_call: TRBD2; j_call: TRBJ2-1; v_call: TRBV5-4; cdr3_nt: TGTGCCAGCAGCCCTAGCGGGGGGCCTTACAATGAGCAGTTCTTC; cdr3_aa: CASSPSGGPYNEQFF
clone_size: NA; d_call: NA; j_call: TRBJ1-6; v_call: TRBV6-5; cdr3_nt: TGTGCCAGCAGGCAGGGGCGGAATTCACCCCTCCACTTT; cdr3_aa: CASRQGRNSPLHF
clone_size: NA; d_call: TRBD1; j_call: TRBJ1-1; v_call: TRBV7-9; cdr3_nt: TGTGCCAGCAGCTCACGGACAGGGGGCACTGAAGCTTTCTTT; cdr3_aa: CASSSRTGGTEAFF
clone_size: NA; d_call: NA; j_call: TRBJ1-1; v_call: TRBV2; cdr3_nt: TGTGCCAGCAGAGCTGGGCCTGAAGCTTTCTTT; cdr3_aa: CASRAGPEAFF
clone_size: NA; d_call: NA; j_call: TRBJ1-1; v_call: TRBV27; cdr3_nt: TGTGCCAGCACTCCGAGGCGGGGGAACACTGAAGCTTTCTTT; cdr3_aa: CASTPRRGNTEAFF
clone_size: few; d_call: NA; j_call: TRBJ2-7; v_call: TRBV25-1; cdr3_nt: TGTGCCAGCAGTGGAGGGTTGGATTTCCACGAGCAGTACTTC; cdr3_aa: CASSGGLDFHEQYF
clone_size: NA; d_call: NA; j_call: TRBJ1-2; v_call: TRBV4-1; cdr3_nt: TGCGCCAGCAGCCACCCATATAACTCCAACTATGGCTACACCTTC; cdr3_aa: CASSHPYNSNYGYTF
clone_size: NA; d_call: NA; j_call: TRBJ1-2; v_call: TRBV16; cdr3_nt: TGTGCCAGCAGTCCCGGCTATGGCTACACCTTC; cdr3_aa: CASSPGYGYTF
clone_size: NA; d_call: NA; j_call: TRBJ2-7; v_call: TRBV28; cdr3_nt: TGTGCCAGCAGTTTAGTAGGGGTAGATGGATCCTACGAGCAGTACTTC; cdr3_aa: CASSLVGVDGSYEQYF
clone_size: NA; d_call: TRBD1; j_call: TRBJ1-4; v_call: TRBV10-3; cdr3_nt: TGTGCCATCAGTCTTTCACAGGGGGCCGGTGGAAAACTGTTTTTT; cdr3_aa: CAISLSQGAGGKLFF
clone_size: NA; d_call: NA; j_call: TRBJ2-1; v_call: TRBV6-1; cdr3_nt: TGTGCCAGCATAATAGGGGTCGGATCTTACAATGAGCAGTTCTTC; cdr3_aa: CASIIGVGSYNEQFF
clone_size: NA; d_call: NA; j_call: TRBJ1-5; v_call: TRBV4-2; cdr3_nt: TGTGCCAGCAGCCAAGCCCCTGCGGTGAATCAGCCCCAGCATTTT; cdr3_aa: CASSQAPAVNQPQHF
clone_size: NA; d_call: NA; j_call: TRBJ2-6; v_call: TRBV7-3; cdr3_nt: TGTGCCAGCAGTACTACCGCGGGGTCTGGGGCCAACGTCCTGACTTTC; cdr3_aa: CASSTTAGSGANVLTF
clone_size: NA; d_call: NA; j_call: TRBJ2-5; v_call: TRBV7-7; cdr3_nt: TGTGCCAGCAGCTTAGGCGCCTTACAAGAGACCCAGTACTTC; cdr3_aa: CASSLGALQETQYF
clone_size: few; d_call: NA; j_call: TRBJ2-5; v_call: TRBV7-2; cdr3_nt: TGTGCCAGCAGCTTAGATAGCACACCCACGGGGTCCCAGTACTTC; cdr3_aa: CASSLDSTPTGSQYF
clone_size: NA; d_call: TRBD1; j_call: TRBJ1-2; v_call: TRBV7-9; cdr3_nt: TGTGCCAGCAGTTCACAGGGGGTTCGCTACACCTTC; cdr3_aa: CASSSQGVRYTF
clone_size: NA; d_call: TRBD2; j_call: TRBJ2-3; v_call: TRBV7-8; cdr3_nt: TGTGCCAGCAGCTTAGAACGGACTAGCGGGGGGGGAAATACGCAGTATTTT; cdr3_aa: CASSLERTSGGGNTQYF
clone_size: few; d_call: NA; j_call: TRBJ1-1; v_call: TRBV7-9; cdr3_nt: TGTGCCAGCAGCTCAGAGAAGGGACTGCTGAACACTGAAGCTTTCTTT; cdr3_aa: CASSSEKGLLNTEAFF
clone_size: few; d_call: NA; j_call: TRBJ1-1; v_call: TRBV15; cdr3_nt: TGTGCCACCAGCAGTCAAACTGAGAACACTGAAGCTTTCTTT; cdr3_aa: CATSSQTENTEAFF
clone_size: NA; d_call: NA; j_call: TRBJ1-6; v_call: TRBV28; cdr3_nt: TGTGCCAGCAGTTTATCCCATGGGAGCTCCTATAATTCACCCCTCCACTTT; cdr3_aa: CASSLSHGSSYNSPLHF
clone_size: NA; d_call: NA; j_call: TRBJ1-3; v_call: TRBV9; cdr3_nt: TGTGCCAGCAGCCTTCTCGGGGGAAACACCATATATTTT; cdr3_aa: CASSLLGGNTIYF
clone_size: NA; d_call: TRBD2; j_call: TRBJ2-5; v_call: TRBV5-4; cdr3_nt: TGTGCCAGCAGCTTGGCTAGCGGGGGGGCCTACGAGACCCAGTACTTC; cdr3_aa: CASSLASGGAYETQYF
clone_size: NA; d_call: TRBD1; j_call: TRBJ1-4; v_call: TRBV10-3; cdr3_nt: TGTGCCATCAGTGAGGGACAGGGGAATGAAAAACTGTTTTTT; cdr3_aa: CAISEGQGNEKLFF
clone_size: NA; d_call: NA; j_call: TRBJ1-2; v_call: TRBV29-1; cdr3_nt: TGCAGCGTTGAAAACAGGGACTATGGCTACACCTTC; cdr3_aa: CSVENRDYGYTF
clone_size: NA; d_call: NA; j_call: TRBJ2-3; v_call: TRBV27; cdr3_nt: TGTGCCAGCAGTCCACGACCGGTTAGCGGAGATACGCAGTATTTT; cdr3_aa: CASSPRPVSGDTQYF
clone_size: NA; d_call: NA; j_call: TRBJ2-7; v_call: TRBV25-1; cdr3_nt: TGTGCCAGCAGTGAATTTCTCCACGAGCAGTACTTC; cdr3_aa: CASSEFLHEQYF
clone_size: NA; d_call: NA; j_call: TRBJ1-5; v_call: TRBV2; cdr3_nt: TGTGCCAGCAGTGTCGAGAGCAATCAGCCCCAGCATTTT; cdr3_aa: CASSVESNQPQHF
clone_size: few; d_call: TRBD1; j_call: TRBJ2-7; v_call: TRBV4-1; cdr3_nt: TGCGCCAGCAGCCGAGGACAGGGGGCTGGCTCCTACGAGCAGTACTTC; cdr3_aa: CASSRGQGAGSYEQYF
clone_size: NA; d_call: TRBD1; j_call: TRBJ1-5; v_call: TRBV6-1; cdr3_nt: TGTGCCAGCAGTGGAAGTGGGACAGGGGGCGATTTTAGCAATCAGCCCCAGCATTTT; cdr3_aa: CASSGSGTGGDFSNQPQHF
clone_size: once; d_call: NA; j_call: TRBJ1-6; v_call: TRBV7-8; cdr3_nt: TGTGCCAGCAGCTTAGCCTTGTCCCTGTATTCACCCCTCCACTTT; cdr3_aa: CASSLALSLYSPLHF
clone_size: once; d_call: NA; j_call: TRBJ1-1; v_call: TRBV6-5; cdr3_nt: TGTGCCAGCAGTCAGGACAGAATTAGCACTGAAGCTTTCTTT; cdr3_aa: CASSQDRISTEAFF
clone_size: NA; d_call: NA; j_call: TRBJ2-1; v_call: TRBV19; cdr3_nt: TGTGCCAGTAGTATAGATGCCAGGGCGAGCTCCTACAATGAGCAGTTCTTC; cdr3_aa: CASSIDARASSYNEQFF
clone_size: NA; d_call: TRBD1; j_call: TRBJ1-2; v_call: TRBV5-1; cdr3_nt: TGCGCCAGCAGCCACCGGGACAGGGGGAGCTATGGCTACACCTTC; cdr3_aa: CASSHRDRGSYGYTF
clone_size: NA; d_call: TRBD1; j_call: TRBJ1-1; v_call: TRBV7-2; cdr3_nt: TGTGCCAGCAGCTTTACCGGCGACAGGGAGACTTCTTTCTTT; cdr3_aa: CASSFTGDRETSFF